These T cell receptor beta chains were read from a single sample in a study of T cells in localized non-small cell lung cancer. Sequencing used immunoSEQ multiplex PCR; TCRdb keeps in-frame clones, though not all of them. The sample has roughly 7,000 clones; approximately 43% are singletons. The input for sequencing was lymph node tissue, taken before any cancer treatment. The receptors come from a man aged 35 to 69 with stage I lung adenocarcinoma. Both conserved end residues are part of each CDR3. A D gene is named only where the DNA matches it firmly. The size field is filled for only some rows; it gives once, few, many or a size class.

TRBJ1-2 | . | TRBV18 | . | CASSPLGHYGYTF | TGTGCCAGCTCACCCCTAGGTCACTATGGCTACACCTTC
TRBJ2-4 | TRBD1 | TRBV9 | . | CASSVTGGPGNIQYF | TGTGCCAGCAGCGTCACAGGGGGCCCAGGAAACATTCAGTACTTC
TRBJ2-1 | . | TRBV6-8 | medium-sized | CASSDSGGHNEQFF | TGTGCCAGCAGTGACTCTGGAGGTCACAATGAGCAGTTCTTC
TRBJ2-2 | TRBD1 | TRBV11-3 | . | CASSFTGVTAGELFF | TGTGCCAGCAGCTTCACAGGGGTGACGGCCGGGGAGCTGTTTTTT
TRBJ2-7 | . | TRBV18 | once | CASSPPGGVPYF | TGTGCCAGCTCACCACCGGGCGGGGTCCCCTACTTC
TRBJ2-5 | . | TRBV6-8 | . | CASNYPGQQETQYF | TGTGCCAGCAATTACCCCGGACAGCAAGAGACCCAGTACTTC
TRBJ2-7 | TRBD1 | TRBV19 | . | CASSIGGQGYEQYF | TGTGCCAGTAGTATAGGTGGACAGGGCTACGAGCAGTACTTC
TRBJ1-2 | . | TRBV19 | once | CASSTRQAWTDGYTF | TGTGCCAGTAGTACCCGACAGGCCTGGACCGATGGCTACACCTTC
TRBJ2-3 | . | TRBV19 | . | CASKRQEGVDTQYF | TGTGCCAGTAAGAGGCAGGAGGGGGTAGATACGCAGTATTTT
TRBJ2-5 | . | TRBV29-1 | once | CSVDRTGGETQYF | TGCAGCGTTGATCGGACCGGCGGGGAGACCCAGTACTTC
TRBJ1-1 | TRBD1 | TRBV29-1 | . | CSALIGTGSYLNTEAFF | TGCAGCGCGCTGATCGGGACAGGGTCCTACTTGAACACTGAAGCTTTCTTT
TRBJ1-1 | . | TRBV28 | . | CASFQGSTTEAFF | TGTGCCAGCTTTCAAGGCAGCACTACTGAAGCTTTCTTT
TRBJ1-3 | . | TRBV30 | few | CAWRGFGNTIYF | TGTGCCTGGAGGGGTTTTGGAAACACCATATATTTT
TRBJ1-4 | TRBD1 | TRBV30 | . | CAWKDRVAVKLFF | TGTGCCTGGAAGGACAGGGTGGCGGTAAAACTGTTTTTT
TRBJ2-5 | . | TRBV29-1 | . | CSVRLRAGETQYF | TGCAGCGTCCGACTCCGGGCCGGTGAGACCCAGTACTTC
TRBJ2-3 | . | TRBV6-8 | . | CASSYVQSADTQYF | TGTGCCAGCAGTTACGTACAGTCCGCAGATACGCAGTATTTT
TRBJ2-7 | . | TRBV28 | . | CASSLPPLSYEQYF | TGTGCCAGCAGTTTACCACCGTTATCCTACGAGCAGTACTTC
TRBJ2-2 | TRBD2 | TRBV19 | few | CASRFTGTSTGELFF | TGTGCCAGTAGATTTACCGGGACTAGCACCGGGGAGCTGTTTTTT
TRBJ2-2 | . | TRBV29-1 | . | CSVERWVTGELFF | TGCAGCGTTGAGCGGTGGGTCACCGGGGAGCTGTTTTTT
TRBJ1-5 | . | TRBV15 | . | CATSSTGPHQPQHF | TGTGCCACCAGCAGCACGGGTCCCCATCAGCCCCAGCATTTT
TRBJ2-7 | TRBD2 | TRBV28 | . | CASSLAGGLAGGYEQYF | TGTGCCAGCAGTTTGGCCGGAGGACTAGCGGGAGGCTACGAGCAGTACTTC
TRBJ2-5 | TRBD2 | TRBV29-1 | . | CSVEVPSGRLETQYF | TGCAGCGTTGAAGTTCCTAGCGGGAGGTTAGAGACCCAGTACTTC
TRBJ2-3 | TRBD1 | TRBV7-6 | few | CASSFSGMGQSISTDTQYF | TGTGCCAGCAGCTTTTCGGGTATGGGACAGAGTATTAGCACAGATACGCAGTATTTT
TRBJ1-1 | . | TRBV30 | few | CAWGTQGNTEAFF | TGTGCCTGGGGAACACAGGGAAACACTGAAGCTTTCTTT
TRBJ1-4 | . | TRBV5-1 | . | CASSLEGPTNKKLFF | TGCGCCAGCAGCTTGGAGGGGCCAACTAATAAAAAACTGTTTTTT
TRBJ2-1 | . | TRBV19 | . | CASSSIGGYNEQFF | TGTGCCAGTAGTTCGATAGGGGGATACAATGAGCAGTTCTTC
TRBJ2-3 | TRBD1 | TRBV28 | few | CASSLSPTGSTDTQYF | TGTGCCAGCAGTTTAAGTCCGACAGGGTCCACAGATACGCAGTATTTT
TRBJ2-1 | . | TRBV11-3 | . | CASSRLKGNNEQFF | TGTGCCAGCAGCCGCCTAAAGGGAAACAATGAGCAGTTCTTC
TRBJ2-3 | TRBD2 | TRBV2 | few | CASSGSPGLAGDTQYF | TGTGCCAGCAGTGGGTCGCCGGGACTAGCGGGAGATACGCAGTATTTT
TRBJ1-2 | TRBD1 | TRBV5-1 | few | CASSLGPGTDPFGYTF | TGCGCCAGCAGCCTGGGCCCCGGGACAGACCCCTTCGGCTACACCTTC
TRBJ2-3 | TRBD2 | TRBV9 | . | CASRGLSTDTQYF | TGTGCCAGCCGGGGACTATCCACAGATACGCAGTATTTT
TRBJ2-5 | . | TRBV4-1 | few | CASSLGGNLETQYF | TGCGCCAGCAGCCTAGGGGGGAACCTAGAGACCCAGTACTTC
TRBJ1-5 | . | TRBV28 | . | CASSSFQNQPQHF | TGTGCCAGCAGCTCATTCCAGAATCAGCCCCAGCATTTT
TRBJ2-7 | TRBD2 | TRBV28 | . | CASSTPNPLAGALDEQYF | TGTGCCAGCAGTACACCCAACCCACTAGCGGGAGCACTGGACGAGCAGTACTTC
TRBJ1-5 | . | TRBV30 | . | CAWSRQGNQPQHF | TGTGCCTGGAGTCGCCAGGGCAATCAGCCCCAGCATTTT
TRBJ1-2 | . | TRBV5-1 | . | CASSLGQTKYGYTF | TGCGCCAGCAGCTTGGGTCAGACTAAATATGGCTACACCTTC
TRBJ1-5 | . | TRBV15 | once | CATSRDLTFSNQPQHF | TGTGCCACCAGCAGAGATCTGACCTTTAGCAATCAGCCCCAGCATTTT
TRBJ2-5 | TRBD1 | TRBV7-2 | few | CASSHGTGHQETQYF | TGTGCCAGCAGCCACGGGACAGGCCACCAAGAGACCCAGTACTTC
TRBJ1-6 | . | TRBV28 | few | CASKSAIRSSDSPLHF | TGTGCCAGCAAATCTGCCATCCGATCCTCGGATTCACCCCTCCACTTT
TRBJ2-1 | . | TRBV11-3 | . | CASSLDYQSRGHEQFF | TGTGCCAGCAGCTTAGATTACCAATCCAGGGGCCATGAGCAGTTCTTC
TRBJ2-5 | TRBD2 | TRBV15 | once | CATSRGSGTSAETQYF | TGTGCCACCAGCAGAGGCTCCGGGACTAGCGCAGAGACCCAGTACTTC
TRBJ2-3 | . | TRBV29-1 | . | CSVGGGREASDTQYF | TGCAGCGTTGGGGGGGGCCGTGAAGCAAGCGATACGCAGTATTTT
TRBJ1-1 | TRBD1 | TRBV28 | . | CASSLGTGYTEAFF | TGTGCCAGCAGTTTAGGGACAGGGTACACTGAAGCTTTCTTT
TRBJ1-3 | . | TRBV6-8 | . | CASSQTGAGNTIYF | TGTGCCAGCAGTCAGACCGGGGCCGGAAACACCATATATTTT
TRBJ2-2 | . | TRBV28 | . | CASSLVTTGELFF | TGTGCCAGCAGTTTGGTCACCACCGGGGAGCTGTTTTTT